This entry concerns a single TCR beta chain. This clonotype has only a few counts. The antigen this receptor binds is unknown. It has no much larger one-base neighbor in the sample; base qualities were not kept. Read against the paper, the sample's treatment or condition label means: in vitro stimulation with specific CMV peptide epitopes to enrich CMV-specific T cells. The reads were generated on an Illumina HiSeq 1500. In TCRdb, the public reads were trimmed at Q25 with fastp and aligned with MiXCR, with productive beta chains retained. Duplicate CDR3 protein sequences are folded into a single record with the most common DNA and genes. The sample table lists approximately 300,000 distinct CDR3 sequences, about 29% of them with a count of one. The ten largest clones add up to 20% of the sample. This sample was taken from a study of T cell repertoires in cytomegalovirus infection (dated by TCRdb to the late 2010s). Regarding the complete study: Alongside well-studied HLA-B-restricted epitopes, the peptide stimulations were aimed at recently identified HLA-C-restricted CMV epitopes, whose presentation resists viral immunomodulation. Donor HLA type was relevant to the analysis, because carriage of CMV infection together with the matching HLA type was indicated by public TCR beta signatures.

Summary of the overall study and its limitations: Cumulative frequency of public TCR beta family members discriminated carriers of CMV infection plus the relevant HLA type in this cohort and an independent roughly 320-donor cohort. The ex vivo response was dominated by HLA-C-restricted CMV-specific TCR beta clonotypes, which also provided the single most frequent clonotype in two of eight donors.

The clonotype comes from a human donor in good health (CMV status not recorded). Some clones in this sample may be carry-over from other donors' samples. The sequencing used cultured PBMCs, collected from culture after CMV antigen stimulation.

DNA sequence: TGTGCCAGCAGTTTAGCGTGGCAGGACACTTACACCGGGGAGCTGTTTTTT. It codes for CASSLAWQDTYTGELFF. Rearrangement joined TRBV12-3 or TRBV12-4 to TRBJ2-2, and perhaps TRBD1 as D gene, on 5 matching bases. V is pared back by 0 bases and J by 3 bases, with 14 bases lying between the germline termini. CDR3 length: 17 amino acids, cysteine to phenylalanine. Only CDR3 DNA is held: 51 bases, read in frame from base 1.